This TCR beta chain originates from a study of blood T cell repertoires in COVID-19. Source study methods: Reference gene primer amplification gave estimated nucleated cell counts. Using immunoSEQ multiplex PCR, the repertoire was profiled, and TCRdb retains in-frame clones only, with some absent. V and J calls and clone size are copied from that table; D and trimming were computed from the DNA. The sample consists of 150,000 or so clones, just under 85% of them appearing once. After removal of 3 bases from V and 0 bases from J, the junction contained 3 bases not matched to a gene. This CDR3 is 15 amino acids long. Per germline, CDR1 SGHTA and CDR2 FQGTGA.

Sample: peripheral blood. The TCR originated in a man aged 40-50 years who had recovered from COVID-19. The V call is TRBV7-3, the J call TRBJ2-3; 7 bases align to TRBD2. As DNA, the CDR3 is TGTGCCAGCAGCTTTGTAGCGGGTAGCACAGATACGCAGTATTTT. Amino acid sequence: CASSFVAGSTDTQYF.